The clone carrying this T cell receptor (beta chain) was counted many times. The antigen is undetermined. Described treatment: skin biopsy from PPD injection site in Mantoux-positive individual. Reverse transcription used DNase-treated unsorted total RNA, aiming for 1 to 1000 ng. Skin biopsies came from PPD injection sites in Mantoux-positive individuals. The J segment lost 7 bases and the V segment lost 5 bases, leaving 5 bases of the junction unmatched. CDR1 is SGHTA, CDR2 FQGNSA, per germline. The CDR3 sequence is 16 residues long. This entry comes from a study of naive and memory T cell subsets. Alpha and beta constant region primers primed reverse transcription for blood and skin samples. Amplification of ligated cDNA took four PCR rounds with SP2 and nested alpha and beta constant primers. TCRdb reprocessed the UMI-ligation and nested PCR reads with MiXCR, giving one entry per CDR3 protein. The table includes roughly 18,000 distinct CDR3 sequences, more than 9% detected once.

Overall study results and limits: More TCRs at tuberculin sites were read as hypersensitivity T cell infiltration. Both skin biopsy types reportedly yielded TCRs, tuberculin sites far more.

The specimen comprised skin, sampled from a tuberculin skin test site. The rearrangement links TRBV7-2 to TRBJ2-2, with TRBD2 matching over 15 bases. This sequence was found in an adult in good health. The CDR3: CASSPGLAGGYGELFF. The CDR3 region has the DNA TGTGCCAGCAGCCCGGGACTAGCGGGGGGTTACGGGGAGCTGTTTTTT.